This T cell receptor beta chain was profiled in a study of T cell changes during pregnancy in multiple sclerosis. The repertoire was sequenced with immunoSEQ multiplex PCR; TCRdb's copy has only in-frame clones and lacks some. The top ten hold 0.7% to 0.95% of the sample, which has tens of thousands of clones, around 94% seen once. Germline CDR1 is MNHEY and CDR2 is SMNVEV (reference sequence). V lost 5 bases and J lost 5; bases outside the gene matches: 9. The CDR3 spans 15 residues. The genes are TRBV27 and TRBJ2-7; 10 bases are shared with TRBD2. The TCR sequence derives from a female donor with multiple sclerosis, enrolled in a pregnancy study. The source material was peripheral blood, sampled in the third trimester of pregnancy. The CDR3 is CASSRRASGSHEQYF. The CDR3 DNA is TGTGCCAGCAGTCGTAGGGCTAGCGGGAGCCACGAGCAGTACTTC.